The next 30 T cell receptor beta chains were all read from a single sample in a study of vaccination and CD4 T cells after COVID-19 (dated by TCRdb to between 2021 and 2024). What the treatment or condition label conveys for this sample: roughly 10-day PBMC culture with coronavirus spike peptide pools or control peptides (ViraFEST assay). Libraries came from PCR. Instrument used: Illumina iSeq 100. At the Johns Hopkins FTIC core, DNA from the cultured CD4+ T cells underwent TCR sequencing with the Oncomine TCR Beta short-read assay. TCRdb itself trimmed the public reads at Q25 with fastp, ran MiXCR and retained productive beta chains. Each entry is one CDR3 protein sequence, shown with its most common DNA and genes. Within this sample are 15,000 to 20,000 distinct CDR3 sequences, with about 56% of them counted one time only. The ten largest clones take up approximately 15% of the sample. These receptors have no identified antigens.

Sequenced material: CD4+ T cells from blood, cultured in vitro, taken before SARS-CoV-2 vaccination. The receptors were gathered from a human donor who had recovered from COVID-19.

The chain employs TRBV6-1 and TRBJ2-2, with a possible D match to TRBD1 (6 bases). In germline, CDR1 is MNHNS, CDR2 SASEGT. This CDR3 is built from 16 residues. With 7 bases removed from V and 4 bases from J, the gap between germline ends came to 19 bases. The CDR3 here is CASNPLTGTRTGELFF. The CDR3 nucleotides are TGTGCCAGCAACCCCCTAACAGGGACGCGCACCGGGGAGCTGTTTTTT.

This chain uses TRBV19 with TRBJ2-1; D is possibly TRBD2 (7 bases). The CDR3 sequence is 17 residues long. Germline lookup yields CDR1 LNHDA and CDR2 SQIVND (reference sequence). With 2 bases removed from V and 3 bases from J, the gap between germline ends came to 17 bases. The CDR3 DNA reads TGTGCCAGTAGTATAAAAACAACGGGGGGCGTCTACAATGAGCAGTTCTTC. It is translated as CASSIKTTGGVYNEQFF.

DNA for the CDR3: TGTGCCAGCAGTTACATCGGGGAGAACTCCTACGAGCAGTACTTC. This translates into CASSYIGENSYEQYF. This rearrangement joins TRBV6-2 or TRBV6-3 to TRBJ2-7, with a weak D call TRBD2 (5 bases). The CDR3 is 15 residues long. Trimming stripped 2 bases from V and 0 bases from J, with 11 bases between. CDR1 MNHEY and CDR2 SVGEGT come from the germline V gene.

The chain links TRBV7-2 to TRBJ1-3; a possible D gene is TRBD1 (6 bases). Trimming took 1 base from V and 4 from J, leaving 14 bases between them. Looked up from germline, CDR1 is SGHTA and CDR2 is FQGNSA. The CDR3 covers 16 residues. For the CDR3, the DNA is TGTGCCAGCAGCTTAGATACAGGGTGGACAGGAAACACCATATATTTT. It translates to CASSLDTGWTGNTIYF.

The chain combines TRBV7-2 with TRBJ2-7; D remains unclear. Trimming pared 2 bases from V and 0 bases from J, leaving 8 bases between. CDR1 is SGHTA and CDR2 is FQGNSA in the germline V gene. CDR3 size: 14 residues. The CDR3 coding sequence is TGTGCCAGCAGCTTAACAGCTTTCTCCTACGAGCAGTACTTC. It specifies CASSLTAFSYEQYF.

The genes are TRBV12-3 or TRBV12-4 and TRBJ1-2, with D uncertain. Trimming stripped 5 bases from V and 10 bases from J, with 17 bases between. This CDR3 has 13 residues. Here the CDR3 DNA reads TGTGCCAGCAGTCTCAGGACGGCCTCAGCCTACACCTTC. This translates into CASSLRTASAYTF.

This clonotype came up a few times. In DNA form, the CDR3 reads TGTGCCAGTAGCCGCCGGTGGCGAGAGACCCAGTACTTC. It is translated as CASSRRWRETQYF. This chain connects TRBV19 to TRBJ2-5; no clear D gene. The CDR3 length is 13 residues. Trimming stripped 6 bases from V and 4 bases from J, with 12 bases between. CDR1 LNHDA and CDR2 SQIVND come from the germline V gene (reference sequence). The full variable domain, its missing parts supplied by reference TRBV19 and TRBJ2-5, is DGGITQSPKYLFRKEGQNVTLSCEQNLNHDAMYWYRQDPGQGLRLIYYSQIVNDFQKGDIAEGYSVSREKKESFPLTVTSAQKNPTAFYLCASSRRWRETQYFGPGTRLLVL.

The V gene is TRBV28, the J gene TRBJ2-5; 9 bases map to TRBD2. With V trimmed by 0 bases and J by 5 bases, 7 bases remained unmatched. Germline V gives CDR1 MDHEN, CDR2 SYDVKM. The CDR3 runs 16 residues. CDR3 amino acids: CASSLWGGRASETQYF. The CDR3, as DNA: TGTGCCAGCAGTTTATGGGGCGGGAGGGCCAGCGAGACCCAGTACTTC. Complete variable domain (other parts from reference TRBV28 and TRBJ2-5): DVKVTQSSRYLVKRTGEKVFLECVQDMDHENMFWYRQDPGLGLRLIYFSYDVKMKEKGDIPEGYSVSREKKERFSLILESASTNQTSMYLCASSLWGGRASETQYFGPGTRLLVL.

The chain combines TRBV20-1 with TRBJ1-6; D gene uncertain. CDR3 length: 13 residues. Germline assignment: CDR1 DFQATT and CDR2 SNEGSKA (reference sequence). V lost 1 base to trimming and J lost 3 bases, with 4 bases between them. The CDR3 region is CSARVSYNSPLHF. Written as DNA, the CDR3 is TGCAGTGCTAGAGTCAGCTATAATTCACCCCTCCACTTT.

The genes are TRBV10-3 and TRBJ1-6; a possible D gene is TRBD1 (5 bases). Germline-derived CDR1 and CDR2 are ENHRY and SYGVKD. The germline V and J ends were trimmed by 4 bases and 8 bases, with 9 bases remaining between them. The CDR3 is 13 residues long. DNA of the CDR3: TGTGCCATCAGTGCGCCAGGGTATTCACCCCTCCACTTT. It is translated as CAISAPGYSPLHF.

This clonotype was observed a handful of times. The chain carries TRBV24-1 and TRBJ2-5; D is possibly TRBD1 or TRBD2 (5 bases each). The CDR3 has 15 amino acids. Trimming took 7 bases from V and 0 from J, leaving 14 bases between them. CDR1 is KGHDR, CDR2 SFDVKD, per germline. CDR3 sequence (DNA): TGTGCCACCAGCGGGACCTCGAGGAACCAAGAGACCCAGTACTTC. This sequence encodes CATSGTSRNQETQYF.

The chain uses TRBV20-1 and TRBJ1-4, with 8 bases fitting TRBD1. CDR1 and CDR2 from the germline V gene are DFQATT and SNEGSKA (reference sequence). This CDR3 region has 15 residues. V gave up 8 bases and J gave up 5 bases; unmatched junction bases: 13. The CDR3 DNA sequence: TGCAGTACCCACGGAAGGACAGGGCTGAATGAAAAACTGTTTTTT. Protein sequence: CSTHGRTGLNEKLFF.

This clonotype turned up a few times. The V call is TRBV20-1, the J call TRBJ2-3, with D possibly called TRBD1 or TRBD2 (5 bases each). This CDR3 has 14 residues. V lost 1 base, J lost 3 bases, and 11 bases lay in between. Germline V gene data show CDR1 as DFQATT and CDR2 as SNEGSKA (reference sequence). The CDR3 sequence is CSARAGPLTDTQYF. CDR3 nucleotides: TGCAGTGCTAGAGCGGGACCCTTGACAGATACGCAGTATTTT.

V usage is TRBV7-2 and J usage is TRBJ2-1; 9 bases agree with TRBD2. Germline values: CDR1 SGHTA, CDR2 FQGNSA. The CDR3 spans 18 residues. Trimming removed 5 bases from V and 3 bases from J; junction bases left unmatched: 14. The CDR3 is CASSRPTGGGGIYNEQFF. Written as DNA, the CDR3 is TGTGCCAGCAGCCGTCCCACTGGCGGGGGGGGGATCTACAATGAGCAGTTCTTC.

V and J are TRBV20-1 and TRBJ2-3; TRBD1 matches at 10 bases. V shed 1 base, J shed 1 base, and the junction held 2 bases outside the gene matches. Germline V CDR1 and CDR2: DFQATT, SNEGSKA (reference sequence). This CDR3 region has 15 residues. CDR3: CSARGDRGRTDTQYF. The CDR3 DNA reads as TGCAGTGCTAGAGGCGACAGGGGGCGCACAGATACGCAGTATTTT.

The chain employs TRBV28 and TRBJ2-7; unclear D gene. V was trimmed by 6 bases and J by 1 base, leaving 13 bases between them. Germline V gene data show CDR1 as MDHEN and CDR2 as SYDVKM. The CDR3 is 14 amino acids. The chain's CDR3 is CASSEEGGSYEQYF. The CDR3 bases are TGTGCCAGCAGCGAAGAAGGCGGTTCCTACGAGCAGTACTTC.

J is TRBJ1-5 and V is TRBV29-1; D uncertain. The ends were cut back, 4 bases at V and 2 bases at J, with 15 bases in the middle. Germline CDR1 SQVTM, CDR2 ANQGSEA. This CDR3 spans 15 amino acids. CDR3 in DNA: TGCAGCGTTGCTGATGGAATTCTCGGCAATCAGCCCCAGCATTTT. Residues: CSVADGILGNQPQHF.

This clonotype was observed a few times. The rearrangement joins TRBV6-1 to TRBJ1-5; D is undetermined. Trimming stripped 5 bases from V and 2 bases from J, with 13 bases between. The CDR3 covers 15 residues. Germline-derived CDR1 and CDR2 are MNHNS and SASEGT. The CDR3 loop reads CASSLGGYGNQPQHF. The CDR3 region has the DNA TGTGCCAGCAGTCTGGGTGGGTACGGCAATCAGCCCCAGCATTTT.

J is TRBJ2-7 and V is TRBV6-2 or TRBV6-3; D is unresolved. The CDR3 covers 13 residues. Looked up from germline, CDR1 is MNHEY and CDR2 is SVGEGT. V lost 6 bases, J lost 4 bases, and 13 bases lay in between. This CDR3 reads CASRTYREYEQYF. For the CDR3, the DNA is TGTGCCAGCAGAACTTACAGAGAGTACGAGCAGTACTTC.

This clonotype was detected only a few times. V is TRBV11-3 and J is TRBJ1-6, with TRBD1 matching over 7 bases. Germline V gene data show CDR1 as SGHNT and CDR2 as YENEEA. V lost 5 bases to trimming and J lost 8 bases; unmatched junction nucleotides: 9. CDR3 size: 15 residues. The CDR3 loop is CASSARGHEDSPLHF. CDR3 sequence (DNA): TGTGCCAGCAGCGCTAGGGGGCACGAAGATTCACCCCTCCACTTT.

This chain connects TRBV5-1 to TRBJ1-2; 9 bases are a match to TRBD1. The length of the CDR3 is 13 residues. Germline V CDR1 and CDR2: SGHRS, YFSETQ. Trimming cost V 4 bases and J 8 bases; bases outside gene matches: 6. DNA for the CDR3: TGCGCCAGCAGCCTGGGACAGGGCAAAGGCTACACCTTC. It translates to CASSLGQGKGYTF.

V and J are TRBV2 and TRBJ1-1, with 8 bases matching TRBD1. J was trimmed by 1 base and V by 7 bases; bases with no gene match: 8. Germline-derived CDR1 and CDR2 are SNHLY and FYNNEI. The CDR3 loop spans 15 amino acids. CDR3 amino acids: CASKVQGAPNTEAFF. As DNA, the CDR3 is TGTGCCAGCAAGGTCCAGGGGGCACCGAACACTGAAGCTTTCTTT.

This sequence joins TRBV27 and TRBJ2-1; 7 nucleotides align to TRBD2. Germline CDR1 and CDR2: MNHEY and SMNVEV (reference sequence). Losses at the gene ends were 2 bases for V and 4 bases for J; bases not matched to a gene: 2. The CDR3 has 14 amino acids. The CDR3 region has the DNA TGTGCCAGCAGTTTACTAGCGGTTTACAATGAGCAGTTCTTC. This codes for CASSLLAVYNEQFF.

This chain connects TRBV5-1 to TRBJ2-7, with TRBD1 identical over 8 bases. The CDR3 consists of 13 residues. V lost 4 bases, J lost 3 bases, and 3 bases stayed unmatched. Germline V gene lookup returns CDR1 SGHRS and CDR2 YFSETQ. DNA of the CDR3: TGCGCCAGCAGCACCGGACAGGGCTACGAGCAGTACTTC. As protein: CASSTGQGYEQYF.

This chain uses TRBV24-1 with TRBJ1-2; no reliable D call. Trimming removed 3 bases at V and 1 base at J, with 14 bases between. This CDR3 has 16 amino acids. CDR1 KGHDR and CDR2 SFDVKD come from the germline V gene. CDR3 nucleotides: TGTGCCACCAGTGATCGGGCAGCCGCAAGTAACTATGGCTACACCTTC. Translating it yields CATSDRAAASNYGYTF.

This chain joins TRBV28 and TRBJ2-7; D could derive from TRBD1 or TRBD2 (6 bases each). CDR3 length: 16 amino acids. V lost 5 bases to trimming and J lost 7 bases, with 24 bases between them. Germline V gene lookup returns CDR1 MDHEN and CDR2 SYDVKM. CDR3 DNA: TGTGCCAGCAGTCCCCTAATCGGGGGCGGATCGTGGGAGCAGTACTTC. Protein: CASSPLIGGGSWEQYF.

The chain recombines TRBV3-1 with TRBJ1-2; D is ambiguous. The V gene's germline CDR1 is LGHDT and CDR2 YNNKEL (reference sequence). The length of the CDR3 is 16 residues. V shed 1 base and J shed 6 bases, with 18 bases lying between them. The CDR3 protein is CASSQGWEGYSNGYTF. In DNA, the CDR3 is TGTGCCAGCAGCCAAGGGTGGGAAGGCTATTCCAATGGCTACACCTTC.

V usage is TRBV11-3 and J usage is TRBJ1-5; D is perhaps TRBD1 (6 bases). With 5 bases removed from V and 0 bases from J, the gap between germline ends came to 11 bases. CDR1 and CDR2 (germline): SGHNT, YENEEA. The CDR3 sequence is 15 residues long. CDR3 loop: CASSPRQDSNQPQHF. DNA for the CDR3: TGTGCCAGCAGCCCAAGACAGGATAGCAATCAGCCCCAGCATTTT. Full variable domain (outside the CDR3, taken from reference TRBV11-3 and TRBJ1-5): EAGVVQSPRYKIIEKKQPVAFWCNPISGHNTLYWYLQNLGQGPELLIRYENEEAVDDSQLPKDRFSAERLKGVDSTLKIQPAELGDSAVYLCASSPRQDSNQPQHFGDGTRLSIL.

Only a few counts were recorded for this clonotype. The gene calls are TRBV6-1 and TRBJ2-1, with 8 bases lining up with TRBD2. V lost 6 bases and J lost 4; bases outside the gene matches: 8. Germline V gene sequence: CDR1 MNHNS, CDR2 SASEGT. The CDR3 runs 15 residues. Here the CDR3 reads CASSRTSGLYNEQFF. Here the CDR3 DNA reads TGTGCCAGCAGCCGAACTAGCGGATTATACAATGAGCAGTTCTTC.

The chain has TRBV20-1 and TRBJ2-3; D call uncertain. The ends were cut back, 6 bases at V and 5 bases at J, with 9 bases in the middle. The CDR3 length is 11 residues. Germline CDR1 and CDR2: DFQATT and SNEGSKA (reference sequence). Here the CDR3 DNA reads TGCAGTGCCCCCTCCTTAGATACGCAGTATTTT. Its translation is CSAPSLDTQYF.